This paragraph reports one T cell receptor (beta chain). Its cognate antigen has yet to be identified. Per-base qualities were not stored, and no clone one base away is much larger. The data belong to a study of blood T cell repertoires in COVID-19 (dated by TCRdb to 2020 to 2022). Background on the whole study: Samples from collaborators originated in the United States, Italy and Spain and spanned both the acute and convalescent phases of COVID-19. The material from the prospective study consisted of cDNA or gDNA derived from T cells, B-cell-depleted T cells, or PBMCs. Subjects who had been exposed to COVID-19, were actively infected with it, or had recovered from it provided the deeply sampled blood TCRbeta repertoires that made up the dataset. The repertoires were released in a freely available public database meant as a resource for research on the immune response to SARS-CoV-2. Samples were obtained from the ongoing ImmuneRACE study (first 160 participants) and from over a thousand subjects provided by 6 global collaborators. The sample metadata nearly always contained a de-identified subject ID, COVID-19 status, age in years and sex. Where available, HLA class I and class II types were obtained from metadata supplied by the sample provider rather than from assay-based typing. The paper's findings and limits, for the study overall: The amount of clinical and demographic metadata varied by source and participant and was provided uncurated.

Samples from volunteer blood donors who had recovered from COVID-19 were contributed by a second Seattle source. Whole blood was collected in K2EDTA tubes by collaborating institutions according to the institutions' own protocols. For TCRbeta analysis, collaborator samples were shipped as frozen whole blood, as isolated PBMCs, or as DNA extracted from either sample type. TCRbeta CDR3 regions were amplified from genomic DNA using the immunoSEQ Assay, a bias-controlled multiplex PCR. The source study handled its data this way. Within the assay, amplification of reference gene primers was used to estimate how many nucleated cells each sample contained. To quantify the absolute abundance of each unique TCRbeta CDR3 rearrangement, sequence reads were collapsed and filtered. Productive Simpson clonality was computed per sample as the square root of Simpson's diversity index over productive rearrangements. TCRdb carries this immuneACCESS record with in-frame sequences only. Its versions omit some clonotypes, under half of them owing to an unresolved V gene in the studies checked, with the rest unexplained. That table gives V, J and clone size, and the DNA gave D and trimming. The sample contains 300,000 to 350,000 clones, under 95% of them found a single time. The ten largest clones represent less than 3.5% of the sample.

Sample: peripheral blood. This clonotype was sampled from a woman aged 18-30 years who had recovered from COVID-19.

CDR3 loop: CASKSLRQNTGELFF. The DNA sequence is as follows: TGTGCCAGCAAGTCCCTACGACAGAACACCGGGGAGCTGTTTTTT. This chain joins TRBV28 to TRBJ2-2; there is no confident call for the D gene. The germline V gene gives CDR1 as MDHEN and CDR2 as SYDVKM. Trimming removed 7 bases from V and 1 base from J, leaving 13 bases between the germline ends. The CDR3 starts with the cysteine, ends with the phenylalanine, and has 15 residues. The only DNA kept is the CDR3, 45 bases in frame from the first base.